The 16 T cell receptor beta chains given below trace back to one sample, sequenced in a study of molecular identifiers for immune sequencing clone quantification. TCRdb used MiXCR to reprocess the PCR reads, holding one entry per CDR3 protein. Seen here are over 600,000 distinct CDR3 sequences, just under 20% observed once, and the top ten hold approximately 0.9%. The sequenced sample consisted of naive CD8+ T cells from blood, with Jurkat cell RNA spiked in. Subset indicated: FACS-sorted CD8+CD4-CCR7+CD45RA+ naive T cells. Source of these receptors: a human donor in good health. Some libraries in this study had Jurkat cell RNA spiked in.

This clonotype was seen at least ten times. CDR3 sequence reads: CASSLVVSANTEAFF. In DNA, the CDR3 is TGTGCCAGCAGCTTGGTTGTGTCGGCGAACACTGAAGCTTTCTTT. J is TRBJ1-1 and V is TRBV5-4; no firm D call. Trimming took 0 bases from V and 1 from J, leaving 10 bases between them. The CDR3 spans 15 residues. Germline values: CDR1 SGHNT, CDR2 YYREEE (reference sequence).

V and J are TRBV4-2 and TRBJ1-6, with 9 bases matching TRBD1. The V and J ends lost 3 bases and 1 base, in that order; junction bases with no gene match: 13. The CDR3 consists of 20 residues. Germline assignment: CDR1 LGHNA and CDR2 YNFKEQ. The CDR3 spells CASSQDEGTGKFSYNSPLHF. The CDR3 bases are TGTGCCAGCAGCCAGGACGAGGGGACAGGGAAATTTTCCTATAATTCACCCCTCCACTTT.

The rearrangement links TRBV5-1 to TRBJ2-1, with 10 positions matching TRBD2. Per the germline V gene, CDR1 is SGHRS and CDR2 is YFSETQ. CDR3 size: 16 residues. V gave up 0 bases and J gave up 8 bases; unmatched junction bases: 8. CDR3 sequence reads: CASSLAVSGRSDEQFF. The CDR3 region has the DNA TGCGCCAGCAGCTTGGCCGTTAGCGGGAGGTCTGATGAGCAGTTCTTC.

There are many counts of this clonotype. The chain joins TRBV27 to TRBJ2-7; D may be TRBD1 (6 bases). The CDR3 has 16 amino acids. V gave up 6 bases and J gave up 2 bases, with 20 bases separating them. Germline CDR1 reads MNHEY; CDR2 reads SMNVEV (reference sequence). The CDR3 sequence is CASSTPGTTNPYEQYF. In DNA, the CDR3 is TGTGCCAGCAGCACACCCGGGACAACGAACCCCTACGAGCAGTACTTC.

The chain recombines TRBV7-9 with TRBJ2-2; tentatively, D is TRBD2 (5 bases). V gave up 5 bases and J gave up 13 bases, with 29 bases separating them. The CDR3 has 17 residues. Germline CDR1 reads SEHNR; CDR2 reads FQNEAQ (reference sequence). CDR3 nucleotides: TGTGCCAGCAGCGGAAGCGGCCACGCCACAAGTACCGGTGGGCTGTTTTTT. It encodes CASSGSGHATSTGGLFF.

Only a few counts were recorded for this clonotype. V gene TRBV30 combines with J gene TRBJ1-1; 12 bases are shared with TRBD1. Trimming at V came to 2 bases and at J to 4 bases, leaving 8 bases not matched to a gene. Germline V gene sequence: CDR1 GTSNPN, CDR2 SVGIG (reference sequence). The CDR3 totals 16 residues. CDR3: CAWSRRDRGHFTEAFF. Written as DNA, the CDR3 is TGTGCCTGGAGTCGGAGGGACAGGGGGCATTTCACTGAAGCTTTCTTT.

A word on this clonotype: A single base separates this from a much larger clone, so it may be a read error. The chain links TRBV6-2 or TRBV6-3 to TRBJ1-1, with a possible D match to TRBD1 (5 bases). The V end was cut by 6 bases, the J end by 4 bases, with 15 bases between. CDR1 is MNHEY, CDR2 SVGEGT, per germline. The CDR3 runs to 14 residues. CDR3 DNA sequence: TGTGCCAGCAGAGAGCAGGGAGGCTCCACTGAAGCTTTCTTT. Its translation is CASREQGGSTEAFF.

This clonotype has a handful of counts. This rearrangement joins TRBV10-3 to TRBJ2-2, with TRBD1 matching 11 bases. From germline, CDR1 is ENHRY and CDR2 SYGVKD. J gave up 2 bases and V 3 bases, and 5 bases lay outside the gene matches. The CDR3 contains 17 residues. For the CDR3, the DNA is TGTGCCATCAGTGACCGGGACAGGGGGAGAAACACCGGGGAGCTGTTTTTT. Translating it yields CAISDRDRGRNTGELFF.

On this clonotype: With a much larger clone just one base away, this may be a read error. This rearrangement joins TRBV19 to TRBJ2-1, with D perhaps TRBD2 (5 bases). There are 14 residues in the CDR3. Germline V CDR1 and CDR2: LNHDA, SQIVND (reference sequence). DNA for the CDR3: TGTGCCAGTGGTATGGCGGACGGGGACAATGAGCAGTTCTTC. It is translated as CASGMADGDNEQFF.

This clonotype occurred many times. The chain links TRBV7-2 to TRBJ2-3; 12 nucleotides match TRBD2. V lost 3 bases to trimming and J lost 3 bases; unmatched junction nucleotides: 7. This CDR3 spans 17 amino acids. CDR1 and CDR2 (germline): SGHTA, FQGNSA. CDR3 region: CASSFPLAGGHTDTQYF. The CDR3 nucleotides read TGTGCCAGCAGCTTCCCCCTAGCGGGGGGGCATACAGATACGCAGTATTTT.

Many counts were recorded for this clonotype. This chain joins TRBV15 and TRBJ2-4, with D unresolved. The germline CDR1 and CDR2 sequences are LNHNV and YYDKDF (reference sequence). V was pared by 5 bases and J by 2 bases, with 13 bases between. The CDR3 has 15 amino acids. This CDR3 reads CATSGRDGSKNIQYF. The CDR3 DNA is TGTGCCACCAGCGGAAGAGACGGATCCAAAAACATTCAGTACTTC.

This chain's CDR3 is CAWRLDSYEQYF. The CDR3 DNA is TGTGCCTGGAGGTTGGACTCCTACGAGCAGTACTTC. The chain is built from TRBV30 and TRBJ2-7; the D is unclear. The V end was cut by 3 bases, the J end by 0 bases, with 6 bases between. CDR1 GTSNPN and CDR2 SVGIG come from the germline V gene (reference sequence). The CDR3 has 12 amino acids.

This clonotype appeared many times. The chain is built from TRBV12-3 or TRBV12-4 and TRBJ1-2; D is unclear. Trimming removed 5 bases at V and 2 bases at J, with 6 bases between. CDR3 length equals 12 residues. The CDR3 DNA reads as TGTGCCAGCAGTCCTAACAACTATGGCTACACCTTC. It codes for CASSPNNYGYTF.

This clonotype appeared many times. The J gene is TRBJ2-7, the V gene TRBV7-9, with 10 bases identical to TRBD2. V shed 5 bases and J 7 bases; nucleotides not matched to a gene: 11. Germline V gene lookup returns CDR1 SEHNR and CDR2 FQNEAQ (reference sequence). CDR3 length: 15 residues. The DNA for the CDR3 is TGTGCCAGCAGCGGATGGCCTAGCGGGAGTCTGGAGCAGTACTTC. Translating gives CASSGWPSGSLEQYF.

The rearrangement links TRBV19 to TRBJ2-3; perhaps D is TRBD1 or TRBD2 (5 bases each). Per germline, CDR1 LNHDA and CDR2 SQIVND (reference sequence). CDR3 length equals 15 residues. Trimming removed 1 base at V and 2 bases at J, with 10 bases between. This CDR3 reads CASSIAGHNTDTQYF. The CDR3 nucleotides read TGTGCCAGTAGTATAGCGGGGCACAACACAGATACGCAGTATTTT.

The chain has TRBV12-3 or TRBV12-4 and TRBJ2-5; no reliable D call. The CDR3 has 13 residues. With 5 bases removed from V and 4 bases from J, the gap between germline ends came to 11 bases. The CDR3 nucleotides are TGTGCCAGCAGTAACCGACAACTAGAGACCCAGTACTTC. Residues: CASSNRQLETQYF.